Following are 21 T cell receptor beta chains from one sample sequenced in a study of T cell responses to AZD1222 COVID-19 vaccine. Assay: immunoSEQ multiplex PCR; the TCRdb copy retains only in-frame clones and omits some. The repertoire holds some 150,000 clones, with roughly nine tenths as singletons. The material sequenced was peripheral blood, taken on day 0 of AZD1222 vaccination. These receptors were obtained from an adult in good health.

In DNA form, the CDR3 reads TGTGCCAGCAGCTTACAAGGGGTCAATGAAAAACTGTTTTTT. It codes for CASSLQGVNEKLFF. The gene calls are TRBV7-9 and TRBJ1-4; D may be TRBD1 (5 bases). The CDR3 has 14 amino acids. Trimming cost V 2 bases and J 5 bases, with 9 bases left between them. Germline CDR1 SEHNR, CDR2 FQNEAQ (reference sequence). Full variable domain (missing parts from reference TRBV7-9 and TRBJ1-4): DTGVSQNPRHKITKRGQNVTFRCDPISEHNRLYWYRQTLGQGPEFLTYFQNEAQLEKSRLLSDRFSAERPKGSFSTLEIQRTEQGDSAMYLCASSLQGVNEKLFFGSGTQLSVL.

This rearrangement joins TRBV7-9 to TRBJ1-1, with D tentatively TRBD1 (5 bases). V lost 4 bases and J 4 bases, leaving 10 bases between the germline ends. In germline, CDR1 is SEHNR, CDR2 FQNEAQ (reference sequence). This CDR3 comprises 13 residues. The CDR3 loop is CASSSQGTTEAFF. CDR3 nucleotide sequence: TGTGCCAGCAGCTCGCAGGGTACCACTGAAGCTTTCTTT.

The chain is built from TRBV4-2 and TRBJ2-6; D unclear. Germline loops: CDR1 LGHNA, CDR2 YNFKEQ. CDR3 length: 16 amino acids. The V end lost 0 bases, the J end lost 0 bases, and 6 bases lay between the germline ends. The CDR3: CASSQDLLSGANVLTF. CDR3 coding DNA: TGTGCCAGCAGCCAAGACCTTCTCTCTGGGGCCAACGTCCTGACTTTC.

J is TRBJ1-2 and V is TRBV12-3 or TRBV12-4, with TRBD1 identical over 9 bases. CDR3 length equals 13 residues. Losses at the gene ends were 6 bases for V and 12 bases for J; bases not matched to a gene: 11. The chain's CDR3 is CASSRQGVPRDTF. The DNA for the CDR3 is TGTGCCAGCAGCCGACAGGGGGTCCCACGCGACACCTTC.

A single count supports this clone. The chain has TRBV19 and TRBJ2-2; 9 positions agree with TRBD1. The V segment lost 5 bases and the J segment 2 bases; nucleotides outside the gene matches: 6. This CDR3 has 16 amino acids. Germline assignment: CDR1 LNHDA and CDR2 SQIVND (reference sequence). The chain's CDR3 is CASSEGQGPNTGELFF. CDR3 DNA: TGTGCCAGTAGTGAGGGACAGGGACCTAACACCGGGGAGCTGTTTTTT.

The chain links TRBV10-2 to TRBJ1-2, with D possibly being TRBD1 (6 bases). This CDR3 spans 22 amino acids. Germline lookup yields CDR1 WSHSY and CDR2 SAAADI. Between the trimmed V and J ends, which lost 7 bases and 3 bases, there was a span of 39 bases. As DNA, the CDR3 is TGCGCCAGCACAAGACAGGTTACTCACACACCTTCCTACGGGTCGGCCCACTATGGCTACACCTTC. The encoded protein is CASTRQVTHTPSYGSAHYGYTF.

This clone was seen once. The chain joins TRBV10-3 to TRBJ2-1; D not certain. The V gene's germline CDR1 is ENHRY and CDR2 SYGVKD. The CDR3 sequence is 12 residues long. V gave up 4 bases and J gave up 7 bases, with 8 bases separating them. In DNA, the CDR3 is TGTGCCATCAGTGGGGAAGTGAATGAGCAGTTCTTC. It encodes CAISGEVNEQFF.

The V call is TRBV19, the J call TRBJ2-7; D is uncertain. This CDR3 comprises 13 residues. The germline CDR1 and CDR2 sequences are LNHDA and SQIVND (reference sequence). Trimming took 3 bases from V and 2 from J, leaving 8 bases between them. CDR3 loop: CASSIGSAYEQYF. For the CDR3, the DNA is TGTGCCAGTAGTATTGGGTCAGCCTACGAGCAGTACTTC. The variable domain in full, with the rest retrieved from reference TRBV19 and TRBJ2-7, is DGGITQSPKYLFRKEGQNVTLSCEQNLNHDAMYWYRQDPGQGLRLIYYSQIVNDFQKGDIAEGYSVSREKKESFPLTVTSAQKNPTAFYLCASSIGSAYEQYFGPGTRLTVT.

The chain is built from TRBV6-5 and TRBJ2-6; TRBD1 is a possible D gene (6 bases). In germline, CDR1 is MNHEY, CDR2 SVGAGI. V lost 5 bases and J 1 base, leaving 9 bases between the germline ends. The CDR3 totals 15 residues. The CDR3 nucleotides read TGTGCCAGCAGTCCCACAGGGTCTGGGGCCAACGTCCTGACTTTC. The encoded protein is CASSPTGSGANVLTF.

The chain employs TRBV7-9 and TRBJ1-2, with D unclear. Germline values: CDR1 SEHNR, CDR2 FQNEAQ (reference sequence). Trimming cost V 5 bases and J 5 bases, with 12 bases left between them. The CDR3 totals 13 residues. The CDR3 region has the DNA TGTGCCAGCAGCCCCGGTTCAGGATATGGCTACACCTTC. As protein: CASSPGSGYGYTF. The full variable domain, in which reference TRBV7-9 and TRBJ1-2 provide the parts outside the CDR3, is DTGVSQNPRHKITKRGQNVTFRCDPISEHNRLYWYRQTLGQGPEFLTYFQNEAQLEKSRLLSDRFSAERPKGSFSTLEIQRTEQGDSAMYLCASSPGSGYGYTFGSGTRLTVV.

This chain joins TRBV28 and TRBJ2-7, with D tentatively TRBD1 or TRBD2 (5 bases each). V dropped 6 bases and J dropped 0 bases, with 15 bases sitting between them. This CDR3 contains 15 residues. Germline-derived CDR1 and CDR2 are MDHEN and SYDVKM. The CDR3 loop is CASSAPGRNSYEQYF. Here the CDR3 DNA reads TGTGCCAGCAGCGCCCCGGGACGAAACTCCTACGAGCAGTACTTC.

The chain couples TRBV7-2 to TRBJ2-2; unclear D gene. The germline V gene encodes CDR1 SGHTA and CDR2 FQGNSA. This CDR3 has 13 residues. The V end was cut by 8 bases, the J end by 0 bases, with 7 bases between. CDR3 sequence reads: CASGSSNTGELFF. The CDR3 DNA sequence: TGTGCCAGCGGATCCTCGAACACCGGGGAGCTGTTTTTT.

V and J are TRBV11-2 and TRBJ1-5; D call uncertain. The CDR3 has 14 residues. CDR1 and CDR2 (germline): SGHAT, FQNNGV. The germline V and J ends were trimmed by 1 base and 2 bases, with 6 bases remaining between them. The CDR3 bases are TGTGCCAGCAGCTTAGGCAGTGGCAATCAGCCCCAGCATTTT. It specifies CASSLGSGNQPQHF.

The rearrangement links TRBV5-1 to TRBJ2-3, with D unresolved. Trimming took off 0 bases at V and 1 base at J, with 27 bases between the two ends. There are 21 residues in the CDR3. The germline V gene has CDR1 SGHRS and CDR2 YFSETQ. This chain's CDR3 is CASSLAPISSGFRPRTDTQYF. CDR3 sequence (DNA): TGCGCCAGCAGCTTGGCGCCCATTTCCTCCGGGTTTAGGCCCCGCACAGATACGCAGTATTTT.

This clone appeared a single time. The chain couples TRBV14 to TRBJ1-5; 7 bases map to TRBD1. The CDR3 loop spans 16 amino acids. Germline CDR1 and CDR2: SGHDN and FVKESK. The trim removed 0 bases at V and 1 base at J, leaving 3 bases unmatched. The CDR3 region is CASSQEGQTSNQPQHF. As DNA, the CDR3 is TGTGCCAGCAGCCAAGAGGGACAGACGAGCAATCAGCCCCAGCATTTT.

CDR3 residues: CASGLAGLWRVNSPLHF. The DNA for the CDR3 is TGTGCTAGTGGTTTGGCAGGCCTGTGGCGCGTAAATTCACCCCTCCACTTT. This chain links TRBV12-5 with TRBJ1-6; D is unresolved. The CDR3 runs 17 residues. Per the germline V gene, CDR1 is LGHNT and CDR2 is FRNRAP. Trimming shortened V by 1 base and J by 7 bases, and 17 bases separated the two germline ends. Complete variable domain (other parts from reference TRBV12-5 and TRBJ1-6): DARVTQTPRHKVTEMGQEVTMRCQPILGHNTVFWYRQTMMQGLELLAYFRNRAPLDDSGMPKDRFSAEMPDATLATLKIQPSEPRDSAVYFCASGLAGLWRVNSPLHFGNGTRLTVT.

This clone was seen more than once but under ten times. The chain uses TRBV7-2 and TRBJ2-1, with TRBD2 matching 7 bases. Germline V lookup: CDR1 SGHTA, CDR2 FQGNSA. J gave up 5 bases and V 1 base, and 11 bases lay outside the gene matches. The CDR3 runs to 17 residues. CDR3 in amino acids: CASSLVSGARGNNEQFF. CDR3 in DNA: TGTGCCAGCAGCTTAGTGTCCGGGGCGCGGGGGAACAATGAGCAGTTCTTC.

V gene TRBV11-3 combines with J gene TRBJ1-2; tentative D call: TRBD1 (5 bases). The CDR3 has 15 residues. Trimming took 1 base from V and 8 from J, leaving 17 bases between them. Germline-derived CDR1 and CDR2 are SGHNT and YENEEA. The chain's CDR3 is CASSLGGTQLLGYTF. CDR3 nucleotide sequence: TGTGCCAGCAGCTTAGGAGGGACTCAGCTATTAGGCTACACCTTC.

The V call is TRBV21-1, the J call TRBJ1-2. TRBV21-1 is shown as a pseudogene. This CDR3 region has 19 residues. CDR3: CASSKFGVRDGRLNYGYTF. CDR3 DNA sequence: TGTGCCAGCAGCAAATTTGGCGTCCGGGACGGAAGACTTAACTATGGCTACACCTTC.

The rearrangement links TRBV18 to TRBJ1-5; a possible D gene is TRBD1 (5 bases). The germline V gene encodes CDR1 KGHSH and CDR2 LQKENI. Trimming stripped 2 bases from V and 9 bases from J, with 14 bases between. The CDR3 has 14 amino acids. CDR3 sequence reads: CASSPEERGWPQHF. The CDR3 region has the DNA TGTGCCAGCTCACCAGAAGAGCGGGGGTGGCCCCAGCATTTT.

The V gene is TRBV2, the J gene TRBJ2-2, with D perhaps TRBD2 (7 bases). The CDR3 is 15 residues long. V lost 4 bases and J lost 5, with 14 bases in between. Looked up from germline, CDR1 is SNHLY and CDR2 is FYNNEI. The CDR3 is CASSGVEGGTGELFF. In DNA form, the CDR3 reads TGTGCCAGCAGTGGAGTGGAGGGGGGGACCGGGGAGCTGTTTTTT.